This T cell receptor (beta chain) was sequenced during a study of T-cell memory formation after mild COVID-19. The junction had 17 bases not matched to a gene; V was cut back by 6 bases and J by 7 bases. This CDR3 region has 15 residues. The germline V gene encodes CDR1 DFQATT and CDR2 SNEGSKA (reference sequence). 5'RACE with constant-segment primers built TCRalpha and TCRbeta cDNA libraries with UMIs. TCRdb re-derived calls from the 5' RACE reads in MiXCR, one entry per CDR3 protein. The repertoire consists of about 280,000 distinct CDR3 sequences, with 8.2% occurring once and the leading ten covering 20% to 25%.

The V and J genes are TRBV20-1 and TRBJ2-5; TRBD1 matches at 7 bases. Sequencing was performed on PBMCs or a T cell subset sorted from them (not recorded which). The clonotype originates from a man aged 18 to 29 who had mild COVID-19 (a few samples of this study predate the infection). Cell type and time point are not known. In nucleotides, the CDR3 is TGCAGTGCCGCAGGGGGTGCGGTTTCAATGGGGACCCAGTACTTC. Translated, it gives CSAAGGAVSMGTQYF.